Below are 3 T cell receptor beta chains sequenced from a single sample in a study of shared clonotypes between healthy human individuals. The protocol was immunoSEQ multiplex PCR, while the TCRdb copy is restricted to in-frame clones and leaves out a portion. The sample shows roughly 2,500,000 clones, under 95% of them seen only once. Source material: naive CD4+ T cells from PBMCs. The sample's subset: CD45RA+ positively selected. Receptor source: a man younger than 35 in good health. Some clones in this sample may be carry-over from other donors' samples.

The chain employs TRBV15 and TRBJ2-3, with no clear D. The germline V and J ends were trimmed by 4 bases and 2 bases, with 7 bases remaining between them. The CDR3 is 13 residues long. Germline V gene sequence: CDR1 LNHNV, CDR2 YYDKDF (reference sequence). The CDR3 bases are TGTGCCACCAGCATCCGTTACACAGATACGCAGTATTTT. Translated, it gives CATSIRYTDTQYF.

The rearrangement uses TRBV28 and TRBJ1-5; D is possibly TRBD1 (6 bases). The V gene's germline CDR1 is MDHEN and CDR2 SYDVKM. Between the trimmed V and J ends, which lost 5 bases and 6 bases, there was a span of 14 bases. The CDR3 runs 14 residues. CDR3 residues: CASSQQGSTQPQHF. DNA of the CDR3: TGTGCCAGCAGTCAACAGGGTAGTACTCAGCCCCAGCATTTT.

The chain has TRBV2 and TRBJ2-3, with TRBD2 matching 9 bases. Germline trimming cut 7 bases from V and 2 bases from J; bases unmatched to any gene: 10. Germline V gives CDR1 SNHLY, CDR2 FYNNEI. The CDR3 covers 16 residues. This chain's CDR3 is CASKPLAGGVTDTQYF. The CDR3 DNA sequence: TGTGCCAGCAAGCCCCTTGCGGGAGGGGTCACAGATACGCAGTATTTT.